Detailed here is one T cell receptor beta chain. Other DNA sequences within the sample encode an identical CDR3. This record belongs to a study of cytomegalovirus exposure and HLA in healthy donors. Vbeta (60) and Jbeta (13) primers were used in the PCR. Assay: immunoSEQ multiplex PCR; the TCRdb copy retains only in-frame clones and omits some. The sample contains 100,000 to 150,000 clones, about 84% of which appear only once. Trimming left V 2 bases short and J 2 bases short, with 15 bases between. The CDR3 has 17 amino acids. In germline, CDR1 is LNHNV, CDR2 YYDKDF (reference sequence). Healthy bone marrow donors made up the cohort.

This receptor was taken from a man aged 18 to 29 in good health and CMV-seropositive. Sequencing used PBMCs. This chain connects TRBV15 to TRBJ2-2; maybe TRBD1 (6 bases). As DNA, the CDR3 is TGTGCCACCAGCAGAAAGCCGGGACATTTAAACACCGGGGAGCTGTTTTTT. Residues: CATSRKPGHLNTGELFF.